The next 23 T cell receptor beta chains were all read from a single sample in a study of response to subunit inactivated influenza vaccine. TCRdb recomputed calls from the RT-PCR reads with MiXCR, one row per CDR3 protein. Of about 570,000 distinct CDR3 sequences listed, about 10% are singletons. The sequencing here drew on PBMCs from blood, taken on the day of vaccination. These receptors all stem from a man aged 50-60 years who received an inactivated influenza vaccine.

The rearrangement links TRBV6-5 to TRBJ1-2, with D unclear. Germline-derived CDR1 and CDR2 are MNHEY and SVGAGI. The V end lost 0 bases, the J end lost 0 bases, and 17 bases lay between the germline ends. CDR3 size: 18 residues. Here the CDR3 reads CASSYSIGVGVANYGYTF. The CDR3 DNA reads as TGTGCCAGCAGTTACTCGATCGGTGTTGGAGTAGCTAACTATGGCTACACCTTC.

The CDR3 DNA sequence: TGTGCCAGCAGCCCCTCTTCAGGGGTAGAGACCCAGTACTTC. Protein: CASSPSSGVETQYF. The rearrangement uses TRBV7-2 and TRBJ2-5; perhaps TRBD1 as D (6 bases). V was trimmed by 5 bases and J by 4 bases, leaving 14 bases between them. Germline lookup yields CDR1 SGHTA and CDR2 FQGNSA. This CDR3 spans 14 amino acids.

The chain combines TRBV12-3 or TRBV12-4 with TRBJ1-6, with a weak D call TRBD1 (5 bases). Trimming took 5 bases from V and 14 from J, leaving 16 bases between them. This CDR3 has 13 residues. In nucleotides, the CDR3 is TGTGCCAGCAGTACCGAAACGGGGGGAGCCCTCCACTTT. This sequence encodes CASSTETGGALHF.

This clonotype was picked up many times. This chain links TRBV6-5 with TRBJ2-7; D is unresolved. Germline V gene sequence: CDR1 MNHEY, CDR2 SVGAGI. V was trimmed by 2 bases and J by 2 bases, leaving 10 bases between them. The CDR3 is 14 residues long. The CDR3 region is CASSYKAATYEQYF. The CDR3 DNA reads as TGTGCCAGCAGTTACAAGGCAGCCACCTACGAGCAGTACTTC.

The CDR3 coding sequence is TGTGCCAGCAGCTTAATGGTCCCTAGCACTGAAGCTTTCTTT. It codes for CASSLMVPSTEAFF. The V call is TRBV7-8, the J call TRBJ1-1; D unclear. The CDR3 is 14 residues long. V shed 2 bases and J shed 4 bases, with 11 bases lying between them. CDR1 and CDR2 from the germline V gene are SGHVS and FQNEAQ.

This clonotype was found a few times. This rearrangement joins TRBV6-2 or TRBV6-3 to TRBJ1-5; no firm D call. Germline V gene sequence: CDR1 MNHEY, CDR2 SVGEGT. The CDR3 has 17 amino acids. Trimming took 6 bases from V and 0 from J, leaving 18 bases between them. The CDR3 loop is CASSPFVSAYSNQPQHF. Written as DNA, the CDR3 is TGTGCCAGCAGCCCCTTCGTTTCAGCGTATAGCAATCAGCCCCAGCATTTT.

This clonotype occurred many times. The chain carries TRBV11-2 and TRBJ2-7; TRBD1 might be the D (6 bases). In germline, CDR1 is SGHAT, CDR2 FQNNGV. The V end was cut by 1 base, the J end by 1 base, with 26 bases between. The CDR3 runs 20 residues. The CDR3 DNA is TGTGCCAGCAGCTTAGGGGTGCTGGGGGCTAGAGATCCTCGGTCCTACGAGCAGTACTTC. Translating it yields CASSLGVLGARDPRSYEQYF.

This clonotype was detected only a few times. This chain uses TRBV12-3 or TRBV12-4 with TRBJ2-5, with TRBD1 as a possible D gene (7 bases). The length of the CDR3 is 14 residues. With 6 bases removed from V and 2 bases from J, the gap between germline ends came to 13 bases. The CDR3 DNA reads as TGTGCCAGCAGGAAACAGGGGACTCAAGAGACCCAGTACTTC. It codes for CASRKQGTQETQYF.

This clonotype has more than one count but fewer than ten. CDR3 nucleotide sequence: TGTGCCAGCAGCCGGGGGCTAGCGGGGGGCGATCAAGAGACCCAGTACTTC. This encodes CASSRGLAGGDQETQYF. The chain combines TRBV4-2 with TRBJ2-5; 11 nucleotides match TRBD2. V trimming: 4 bases; J trimming: 2 bases; junction bases outside the gene matches: 9. The CDR3 is made up of 17 amino acids. Germline V gene sequence: CDR1 LGHNA, CDR2 YNFKEQ.

The V and J genes are TRBV6-2 or TRBV6-3 and TRBJ1-5; TRBD1 is a possible D gene (5 bases). There are 18 residues in the CDR3. Germline loops: CDR1 MNHEY, CDR2 SVGEGT. With 2 bases removed from V and 0 bases from J, the gap between germline ends came to 17 bases. CDR3 amino acids: CASSYDGAGVDSNQPQHF. For the CDR3, the DNA is TGTGCCAGCAGTTACGATGGGGCTGGGGTCGATAGCAATCAGCCCCAGCATTTT.

The chain combines TRBV14 with TRBJ2-7; 9 bases align to TRBD2. This CDR3 spans 15 amino acids. Unmatched junction bases numbered 7, after V lost 3 bases and J lost 4 bases. CDR1 is SGHDN and CDR2 is FVKESK in the germline V gene. CDR3 sequence (DNA): TGTGCCAGCAGCCACGGGGCTAGCGGGATTTACGAGCAGTACTTC. As protein: CASSHGASGIYEQYF.

With regard to this clonotype: At one boundary the junction diverges from the germline segment, which might be a read error. The chain employs TRBV12-3 or TRBV12-4 and TRBJ2-7; 12 bases are shared with TRBD2. The CDR3 has 15 amino acids. This chain's CDR3 is CTSSPSGGAPYEQYF. The CDR3 coding sequence is TGTACCAGCAGCCCTAGCGGGGGGGCCCCCTACGAGCAGTACTTC.

This clonotype was counted between two and nine times. The V gene is TRBV11-1, the J gene TRBJ2-1; 9 bases are shared with TRBD2. Trimming at V came to 5 bases and at J to 0 bases, leaving 11 bases not matched to a gene. This CDR3 has 18 residues. Germline V CDR1 and CDR2: SGHAT, FQDESV (reference sequence). The CDR3 protein is CASSRSLAGRSSYNEQFF. CDR3 sequence (DNA): TGTGCCAGCAGCCGAAGCCTAGCGGGAAGAAGCTCCTACAATGAGCAGTTCTTC.

This clonotype was seen ten or more times. This sequence joins TRBV5-1 and TRBJ2-1; weak D call: TRBD1 (6 bases). The CDR3 totals 16 residues. Germline CDR1 SGHRS, CDR2 YFSETQ. The ends were cut back, 2 bases at V and 4 bases at J, with 16 bases in the middle. CDR3: CASSFDPGTLYNEQFF. The CDR3 DNA reads as TGCGCCAGCAGCTTTGATCCAGGGACACTATACAATGAGCAGTTCTTC. Drawing the rest from reference TRBV5-1 and TRBJ2-1, the complete variable domain is KAGVTQTPRYLIKTRGQQVTLSCSPISGHRSVSWYQQTPGQGLQFLFEYFSETQRNKGNFPGRFSGRQFSNSRSEMNVSTLELGDSALYLCASSFDPGTLYNEQFFGPGTRLTVL.

This clonotype has at least ten counts. The V and J genes are TRBV7-2 and TRBJ1-2; 8 nucleotides agree with TRBD1. This CDR3 spans 13 amino acids. V gave up 3 bases and J gave up 8 bases; unmatched junction bases: 5. Germline values: CDR1 SGHTA, CDR2 FQGNSA. For the CDR3, the DNA is TGTGCCAGCAGCTTGGGACAGGTCGCGGGCTACACCTTC. Protein sequence: CASSLGQVAGYTF.

There are a few counts of this clonotype. This chain links TRBV20-1 with TRBJ2-7; the D gene is possibly TRBD2 (7 bases). Germline V CDR1 and CDR2: DFQATT, SNEGSKA (reference sequence). CDR3 length: 15 amino acids. Trimming removed 2 bases at V and 4 bases at J, with 18 bases between. The CDR3 reads CSARLAEKGGYEQYF. The CDR3 DNA reads TGCAGTGCTAGACTAGCGGAAAAGGGGGGTTACGAGCAGTACTTC.

Note on this clonotype: It is unclear where the CDR3 begins or ends on the DNA, so no DNA is shown, and the CDR3 is as TCRdb lists it. The rearrangement uses TRBV21-1 and TRBJ2-5; TRBD1, the table's D call, was not compared with the DNA. TRBV21-1 is marked as a pseudogene. With termini counted, the CDR3 has 15 amino acids. CDR3 residues: CASGVGGGIQETQYF.

This chain connects TRBV19 to TRBJ2-1, with 7 bases aligning to TRBD1. This CDR3 contains 13 residues. Germline-derived CDR1 and CDR2 are LNHDA and SQIVND (reference sequence). V was pared by 3 bases and J by 7 bases, with 3 bases of the junction left unmatched. CDR3 sequence reads: CASSIVRGNEQFF. CDR3 nucleotides: TGTGCCAGTAGTATTGTCAGGGGGAATGAGCAGTTCTTC. The variable domain in full, completed from reference TRBV19 and TRBJ2-1, reads DGGITQSPKYLFRKEGQNVTLSCEQNLNHDAMYWYRQDPGQGLRLIYYSQIVNDFQKGDIAEGYSVSREKKESFPLTVTSAQKNPTAFYLCASSIVRGNEQFFGPGTRLTVL.

The V gene is TRBV3-1, the J gene TRBJ2-4, with TRBD2 matching over 8 bases. With V trimmed by 3 bases and J by 0 bases, 13 bases remained unmatched. CDR3 length: 19 residues. CDR1 and CDR2 (germline): LGHDT, YNNKEL (reference sequence). The CDR3 is CASSHQVPAGGLAKNIQYF. CDR3 nucleotide sequence: TGTGCCAGCAGCCACCAGGTCCCTGCGGGGGGCCTAGCCAAAAACATTCAGTACTTC.

This clonotype was seen ten or more times. This rearrangement joins TRBV20-1 to TRBJ1-1; TRBD1 might be the D (6 bases). Trimming pared 3 bases from V and 0 bases from J, leaving 14 bases between. CDR1 is DFQATT, CDR2 SNEGSKA, per germline (reference sequence). This CDR3 spans 15 amino acids. CDR3 DNA: TGCAGTGCTAGGCCGAGGACAGCCATGAACACTGAAGCTTTCTTT. Its protein product is CSARPRTAMNTEAFF.

There are a few counts of this clonotype. The chain has TRBV5-4 and TRBJ1-1, with TRBD1 identical over 7 bases. CDR1 is SGHNT and CDR2 is YYREEE in the germline V gene (reference sequence). There are 13 residues in the CDR3. The J segment lost 3 bases and the V segment lost 4 bases, leaving 3 bases of the junction unmatched. In nucleotides, the CDR3 is TGTGCCAGCAGCCCGGACAGGTACACTGAAGCTTTCTTT. Protein sequence: CASSPDRYTEAFF.

This clonotype was detected a few times. The chain employs TRBV2 and TRBJ2-3; tentatively, D is TRBD2 (6 bases). This CDR3 is built from 15 residues. Germline CDR1 SNHLY, CDR2 FYNNEI. Trimming removed 10 bases from V and 5 bases from J, with 22 bases in between. The CDR3 bases are TGTGCCAACACAGCAGCGGGCCCCTCGATAGATACGCAGTATTTT. Translation: CANTAAGPSIDTQYF.

The V gene is TRBV20-1, the J gene TRBJ2-5, with TRBD2 matching over 14 bases. Germline assignment: CDR1 DFQATT and CDR2 SNEGSKA (reference sequence). The junction had 6 bases not matched to a gene; V was cut back by 6 bases and J by 3 bases. The CDR3 totals 15 residues. This CDR3 is CSARLAGGPEETQYF. The CDR3 bases are TGCAGTGCCCGACTAGCGGGAGGGCCTGAAGAGACCCAGTACTTC.